A single sample gave rise to the 29 T cell receptor beta chains below, sequenced in a study of a mutant IDH1 vaccine in newly diagnosed glioma. Repertoires were generated with immunoSEQ multiplex PCR, while TCRdb's copy carries only in-frame clones and drops some. The table lists under 55,000 clones, 90% to 95% of them singletons. Antigen specificity for these receptors is unknown. As to time point: week 11, during vaccination. Alongside topical imiquimod, each dose of vaccine comprised 300 ug of mutant IDH1 20-mer peptide. The sample was PBMCs, taken from a glioma patient whose treatment included an IDH1 peptide vaccine. The origin of the receptors is a man over 45 with glioma.

V gene TRBV19 combines with J gene TRBJ1-2; D call uncertain. The germline CDR1 and CDR2 sequences are LNHDA and SQIVND (reference sequence). V dropped 0 bases and J dropped 6 bases, with 17 bases sitting between them. CDR3 length: 16 residues. The CDR3 DNA reads as TGTGCCAGTAGTATAGATGAACAACATAGTGGGAATGGCTACACCTTC. The encoded protein is CASSIDEQHSGNGYTF.

The chain recombines TRBV30 with TRBJ1-1; D unclear. CDR1 and CDR2 (germline): GTSNPN, SVGIG (reference sequence). The CDR3 is made up of 14 amino acids. The V and J ends lost 3 bases and 1 base respectively, with 12 bases between them. The CDR3 DNA reads as TGTGCCTGGAGCTTACTCAGTCGGAACACTGAAGCTTTCTTT. Translating it yields CAWSLLSRNTEAFF.

This chain links TRBV28 with TRBJ1-2; D gene uncertain. The V and J ends lost 2 bases and 6 bases respectively, with 10 bases between them. This CDR3 has 13 amino acids. The V gene's germline CDR1 is MDHEN and CDR2 SYDVKM. CDR3 coding DNA: TGTGCCAGCAGTTTAACCCAGGTACATGGCTACACCTTC. As protein: CASSLTQVHGYTF.

The genes are TRBV4-3 and TRBJ1-5, with D possibly TRBD1 on 5 matching bases. This CDR3 comprises 15 residues. CDR1 is LGHNA and CDR2 is YSLEER in the germline V gene. V was trimmed by 0 bases and J by 3 bases, leaving 9 bases between them. The CDR3 DNA follows: TGCGCCAGCAGCCAAGACAGGGCTCCCAATCAGCCCCAGCATTTT. This codes for CASSQDRAPNQPQHF.

The chain employs TRBV7-6 and TRBJ2-6, with 12 bases matching TRBD1. The CDR3 is 19 residues long. After removal of 5 bases from V and 2 bases from J, the junction contained 10 bases not matched to a gene. CDR1 and CDR2 from the germline V gene are SGHVS and FNYEAQ. The CDR3 sequence: CASSPSGTGGVTGANVLTF. The CDR3 DNA is TGTGCCAGCAGCCCATCCGGGACAGGGGGCGTGACTGGGGCCAACGTCCTGACTTTC.

This chain connects TRBV2 to TRBJ1-5; 7 bases agree with TRBD1. Trimming removed 5 bases from V and 3 bases from J; junction bases left unmatched: 4. Germline V lookup: CDR1 SNHLY, CDR2 FYNNEI. CDR3 size: 14 residues. DNA for the CDR3: TGTGCCAGCAGTCAAGACAGGGCCAATCAGCCCCAGCATTTT. Its protein product is CASSQDRANQPQHF.

This chain connects TRBV11-2 to TRBJ2-2; 8 nucleotides align to TRBD1. The CDR3 has 15 residues. Trimming took 4 bases from V and 6 from J; bases not matched to a gene: 7. Germline-derived CDR1 and CDR2 are SGHAT and FQNNGV. CDR3 coding DNA: TGTGCCAGCAGCTGGCGACAGGGGAGCCCCGGGGAGCTGTTTTTT. Its protein is CASSWRQGSPGELFF.

This rearrangement joins TRBV7-2 to TRBJ2-5; TRBD1 matches at 7 bases. V lost 5 bases, J lost 4 bases, and 10 bases stayed unmatched. The germline V gene has CDR1 SGHTA and CDR2 FQGNSA. The CDR3 has 15 amino acids. This chain's CDR3 is CASSPALRGRETQYF. The DNA of the CDR3 is TGTGCCAGCAGCCCAGCGTTGAGGGGGCGAGAGACCCAGTACTTC. Drawing the rest from reference TRBV7-2 and TRBJ2-5, the complete variable domain is GAGVSQSPSNKVTEKGKDVELRCDPISGHTALYWYRQSLGQGLEFLIYFQGNSAPDKSGLPSDRFSAERTGGSVSTLTIQRTQQEDSAVYLCASSPALRGRETQYFGPGTRLLVL.

CDR3 DNA sequence: TGTGCCAGCAGCTTGGGGGAGGGTTTTACCGGGGAGCTGTTTTTT. This sequence encodes CASSLGEGFTGELFF. The chain joins TRBV5-4 to TRBJ2-2, with 7 bases lining up with TRBD2. Germline CDR1 reads SGHNT; CDR2 reads YYREEE (reference sequence). J was trimmed by 5 bases and V by 0 bases; bases with no gene match: 4. The CDR3 is 15 amino acids.

The chain carries TRBV6-5 and TRBJ2-2; no reliable D call. V lost 3 bases to trimming and J lost 5 bases, with 7 bases between them. The CDR3 totals 13 residues. CDR1 MNHEY and CDR2 SVGAGI come from the germline V gene. The CDR3 coding sequence is TGTGCCAGCAGTTATGGGCCGACCGGGGAGCTGTTTTTT. Protein sequence: CASSYGPTGELFF.

The chain links TRBV6-5 to TRBJ2-1; D may correspond to TRBD1 or TRBD2 (6 bases each). This CDR3 has 14 residues. Germline V gene data show CDR1 as MNHEY and CDR2 as SVGAGI. With 2 bases removed from V and 9 bases from J, the gap between germline ends came to 14 bases. This chain's CDR3 is CASSYAGGDGEQFF. The CDR3 DNA reads as TGTGCCAGCAGTTACGCCGGGGGCGACGGTGAGCAGTTCTTC.

The CDR3: CACSGGDPNEQYF. As DNA, the CDR3 is TGCGCCTGTTCGGGGGGGGATCCCAACGAGCAGTACTTC. This chain joins TRBV5-1 and TRBJ2-7, with 8 nucleotides matching TRBD2. This CDR3 has 13 amino acids. Germline V gene sequence: CDR1 SGHRS, CDR2 YFSETQ. The junction had 11 bases not matched to a gene; V was cut back by 10 bases and J by 5 bases.

V gene TRBV5-1 combines with J gene TRBJ2-1; 8 bases line up with TRBD2. Germline loops: CDR1 SGHRS, CDR2 YFSETQ. J was trimmed by 2 bases and V by 3 bases; bases with no gene match: 1. This CDR3 has 14 residues. The CDR3 is CASSSAGAYNEQFF. The CDR3 coding sequence is TGCGCCAGCAGCTCAGCGGGAGCCTACAATGAGCAGTTCTTC.

The CDR3 bases are TGCGCCAGCAGCTTGGGTGGCTATACAGATACGCAGTATTTT. Translated, it gives CASSLGGYTDTQYF. The genes are TRBV5-1 and TRBJ2-3; D unclear. CDR1 and CDR2 (germline): SGHRS, YFSETQ. Trimming cost V 0 bases and J 3 bases, with 8 bases left between them. The CDR3 consists of 14 residues.

V gene TRBV6-5 combines with J gene TRBJ2-5; no definite D call. The CDR3 is 15 amino acids. The V end lost 0 bases, the J end lost 12 bases, and 20 bases lay between the germline ends. The germline CDR1 and CDR2 sequences are MNHEY and SVGAGI. The DNA for the CDR3 is TGTGCCAGCAGTTACTCGTTGGGCACTCAAGATGTCAAGTACTTC. Protein product: CASSYSLGTQDVKYF.

The rearrangement joins TRBV4-2 to TRBJ1-2; D is uncertain. Germline CDR1 LGHNA, CDR2 YNFKEQ. CDR3 length: 13 residues. The V end lost 0 bases, the J end lost 3 bases, and 5 bases lay between the germline ends. The CDR3 here is CASSQDPDYGYTF. Written as DNA, the CDR3 is TGTGCCAGCAGCCAAGATCCGGACTATGGCTACACCTTC.

This clone was picked up a small number of times. The V gene is TRBV7-9, the J gene TRBJ2-7, with D perhaps matching TRBD1 (6 bases). V lost 6 bases and J lost 0, with 15 bases in between. In germline, CDR1 is SEHNR, CDR2 FQNEAQ (reference sequence). The CDR3 runs to 15 residues. The CDR3 sequence: CASSQKGDDSYEQYF. As DNA, the CDR3 is TGTGCCAGCAGTCAAAAGGGGGACGACTCCTACGAGCAGTACTTC.

The genes are TRBV10-1 and TRBJ2-7; TRBD1 aligns across 7 bases. The CDR3 is 14 residues long. Losses at the gene ends were 2 bases for V and 2 bases for J; bases not matched to a gene: 3. The germline V gene encodes CDR1 WNHNN and CDR2 SYGVQD (reference sequence). The CDR3 region has the DNA TGCGCCAGCAGTGAGAGACAGGGCCCCTACGAGCAGTACTTC. The encoded protein is CASSERQGPYEQYF.

The chain links TRBV7-9 to TRBJ2-3; 9 nucleotides match TRBD1. Germline V gene data show CDR1 as SEHNR and CDR2 as FQNEAQ (reference sequence). V gave up 3 bases and J gave up 6 bases; unmatched junction bases: 7. This CDR3 has 15 amino acids. Here the CDR3 reads CASSFGDRVKDTQYF. CDR3 bases: TGTGCCAGCAGCTTTGGGGACAGGGTGAAGGATACGCAGTATTTT.

This clone was picked up one time. The chain employs TRBV7-2 and TRBJ1-6, with 9 bases matching TRBD1. The junction had 6 bases not matched to a gene; V was cut back by 4 bases and J by 8 bases. Germline values: CDR1 SGHTA, CDR2 FQGNSA. The CDR3 is 15 residues long. CDR3 sequence (DNA): TGTGCCAGCAGCTCGACAGGGGGACAGTATTCACCCCTCCACTTT. It is translated as CASSSTGGQYSPLHF. Based on the CDR3 plus reference TRBV7-2 and TRBJ1-6, the full variable domain is GAGVSQSPSNKVTEKGKDVELRCDPISGHTALYWYRQSLGQGLEFLIYFQGNSAPDKSGLPSDRFSAERTGGSVSTLTIQRTQQEDSAVYLCASSSTGGQYSPLHFGNGTRLTVT.

CDR3: CASSPRGAGGPEYEQYF. Here the CDR3 DNA reads TGCGCCAGCAGCCCTCGGGGGGCGGGAGGGCCCGAATACGAGCAGTACTTC. The chain employs TRBV5-1 and TRBJ2-7; the match to TRBD2 covers 9 bases. Germline V gene data show CDR1 as SGHRS and CDR2 as YFSETQ. CDR3 length: 17 residues. V was pared by 4 bases and J by 4 bases, with 15 bases of the junction left unmatched.

V and J are TRBV5-4 and TRBJ2-2; the D call may be TRBD1 or TRBD2 (5 bases each). The CDR3 runs 20 residues. Per germline, CDR1 SGHNT and CDR2 YYREEE (reference sequence). The ends were cut back, 0 bases at V and 4 bases at J, with 25 bases in the middle. The DNA for the CDR3 is TGTGCCAGCAGCTTGGAGCGAGGGACGGGATCCTCGCTAAGCACCGGGGAGCTGTTTTTT. This gives the protein CASSLERGTGSSLSTGELFF. Full variable domain (rest looked up from reference TRBV5-4 and TRBJ2-2): ETGVTQSPTHLIKTRGQQVTLRCSSQSGHNTVSWYQQALGQGPQFIFQYYREEENGRGNFPPRFSGLQFPNYSSELNVNALELDDSALYLCASSLERGTGSSLSTGELFFGEGSRLTVL.

V gene TRBV10-2 combines with J gene TRBJ2-2; the D is unclear. The CDR3 is made up of 12 amino acids. Germline loops: CDR1 WSHSY, CDR2 SAAADI. With 2 bases removed from V and 8 bases from J, the gap between germline ends came to 6 bases. The CDR3: CASSEIGGELFF. CDR3 nucleotides: TGCGCCAGCAGTGAGATAGGGGGGGAGCTGTTTTTT.

The chain uses TRBV19 and TRBJ2-1; tentatively, D is TRBD2 (5 bases). The CDR3 length is 15 residues. The V end was cut by 9 bases, the J end by 7 bases, with 22 bases between. CDR1 is LNHDA and CDR2 is SQIVND in the germline V gene (reference sequence). CDR3 in amino acids: CASSIVFRGGNEQFF. The DNA for the CDR3 is TGTGCCAGCTCTATAGTCTTCCGGGGTGGGAATGAGCAGTTCTTC.

The chain links TRBV7-9 to TRBJ1-1, with 7 nucleotides matching TRBD1. The CDR3 extends over 13 amino acids. Per the germline V gene, CDR1 is SEHNR and CDR2 is FQNEAQ (reference sequence). V lost 3 bases and J lost 5; bases outside the gene matches: 3. CDR3 sequence reads: CASSFEDRTEAFF. CDR3 DNA sequence: TGTGCCAGCAGCTTCGAGGACAGGACTGAAGCTTTCTTT.

V gene TRBV10-2 combines with J gene TRBJ2-7; possible D gene TRBD2, 5 bases. V was clipped by 1 base and J by 6 bases, with 7 bases between them. This CDR3 has 12 amino acids. CDR1 is WSHSY and CDR2 is SAAADI in the germline V gene. CDR3 loop: CASSEYSGEQYF. CDR3 coding DNA: TGCGCCAGCAGTGAGTACAGCGGCGAGCAGTACTTC.

The genes are TRBV18 and TRBJ2-3; 7 bases fit TRBD1. The CDR3 contains 16 residues. J gave up 1 base and V 0 bases, and 4 bases lay outside the gene matches. The germline CDR1 and CDR2 sequences are KGHSH and LQKENI. The CDR3 here is CASSPPVTGGTDTQYF. The DNA of the CDR3 is TGTGCCAGCTCACCACCGGTCACAGGGGGCACAGATACGCAGTATTTT.

The chain has TRBV7-6 and TRBJ2-7, with 9 bases lining up with TRBD1. The CDR3 covers 13 residues. J was trimmed by 6 bases and V by 7 bases; bases with no gene match: 7. Germline assignment: CDR1 SGHVS and CDR2 FNYEAQ. This CDR3 reads CASTLDRGGEQYF. The CDR3 DNA reads TGTGCCAGCACCCTGGACAGGGGAGGCGAGCAGTACTTC.

The V and J genes are TRBV6-4 and TRBJ2-7, with no clear D. The V gene lost 3 bases and the J gene lost 6 bases, with 12 bases spanning the gap. Germline V gene data show CDR1 as MRHNA and CDR2 as SNTAGT. This CDR3 contains 13 residues. CDR3 region: CASSEDLVSEQYF. The CDR3 DNA follows: TGTGCCAGCAGTGAGGATTTAGTCTCCGAGCAGTACTTC.